This is a list of T cell receptor beta chains from one sample in a study of T cell responses to AZD1222 COVID-19 vaccine. Data came from immunoSEQ multiplex PCR; TCRdb stores just in-frame clones and leaves some out. Among approximately 90,000 clones, about 86% were seen once, and the ten largest hold over 7.5%. The input for sequencing was peripheral blood, taken on day 0 of AZD1222 vaccination. The receptors were gathered from an adult in good health. CDR3s include the opening cysteine and the closing phenylalanine or tryptophan. The D gene is left open where the match is weak. Only some rows state a clone size, as once, few, many or a class for expanded clones.

v_call: TRBV18; d_call: .; clone_size: .; j_call: TRBJ2-7; cdr3_nt: TGTGCCAGCTCACCACAATCCGGGGGTAACGAGCAGTACTTC; cdr3_aa: CASSPQSGGNEQYF
v_call: TRBV30; d_call: .; clone_size: .; j_call: TRBJ1-5; cdr3_nt: TGTGCCTGGAGTGTACGCAGGGGAGAAGGCAATCAGCCCCAGCATTTT; cdr3_aa: CAWSVRRGEGNQPQHF
v_call: TRBV7-2; d_call: .; clone_size: once; j_call: TRBJ2-7; cdr3_nt: TGTGCCAGCAGCGACAACGCGGGTATTCGCGGCTTCTACGAGCAGTACTTC; cdr3_aa: CASSDNAGIRGFYEQYF
v_call: TRBV5-1; d_call: .; clone_size: .; j_call: TRBJ1-2; cdr3_nt: TGCGCCAGCAGTCGTACCAGATGGTCAGATGAGGTCTATGGCTACACCTTC; cdr3_aa: CASSRTRWSDEVYGYTF
v_call: TRBV10-3; d_call: .; clone_size: .; j_call: TRBJ2-7; cdr3_nt: TGTGCCATCAGTGACTCTACCGGGACATCTTCCTACGAGCAGTACTTC; cdr3_aa: CAISDSTGTSSYEQYF
v_call: TRBV28; d_call: .; clone_size: .; j_call: TRBJ1-1; cdr3_nt: TGTGCCAGCAGCCTTAACATGCAGATGAACACTGAAGCTTTCTTT; cdr3_aa: CASSLNMQMNTEAFF
v_call: TRBV3-1/TRBV3-2; d_call: TRBD1; clone_size: once; j_call: TRBJ1-2; cdr3_nt: TGTGCCAGCAGTCCTACAGGGGTTAACTATGGCTACACCTTC; cdr3_aa: CASSPTGVNYGYTF
v_call: TRBV12-3/TRBV12-4; d_call: .; clone_size: once; j_call: TRBJ1-4; cdr3_nt: TGTGCCAGCTCTGGCGGAATTAATGAAAAACTGTTTTTT; cdr3_aa: CASSGGINEKLFF
v_call: TRBV18; d_call: .; clone_size: .; j_call: TRBJ2-7; cdr3_nt: TGTGCCAGCTCGACCCCGGGACGCAACTACGAGCAGTACTTC; cdr3_aa: CASSTPGRNYEQYF
v_call: TRBV28; d_call: .; clone_size: .; j_call: TRBJ2-7; cdr3_nt: TGTGCCAGCACCTTCGGGAGTTCCTACGAGCAGTACTTC; cdr3_aa: CASTFGSSYEQYF
v_call: TRBV5-8; d_call: TRBD1; clone_size: .; j_call: TRBJ1-2; cdr3_nt: TGTGCCAGCAGTCCACCCATCACTAGGGACAGCACTAACTATGGCTACACCTTC; cdr3_aa: CASSPPITRDSTNYGYTF
v_call: TRBV6-5; d_call: TRBD1; clone_size: .; j_call: TRBJ1-2; cdr3_nt: TGTGCCAGCAGGGGGACAGGGGGGAACTATGGCTACACCTTC; cdr3_aa: CASRGTGGNYGYTF
v_call: TRBV27; d_call: .; clone_size: .; j_call: TRBJ2-1; cdr3_nt: TGTGCCAGCAGCCCCCTGACAGGTTGGGAGTCCTACAATGAGCAGTTCTTC; cdr3_aa: CASSPLTGWESYNEQFF
v_call: TRBV5-6; d_call: .; clone_size: .; j_call: TRBJ1-2; cdr3_nt: TGTGCCAGCAGCTTCGGGCAAAACTATGGCTACACCTTC; cdr3_aa: CASSFGQNYGYTF
v_call: TRBV28; d_call: .; clone_size: .; j_call: TRBJ2-1; cdr3_nt: TGTGCCAGCAGTTTAGGGTGGGACAACTACAATGAGCAGTTCTTC; cdr3_aa: CASSLGWDNYNEQFF
v_call: TRBV6-1; d_call: .; clone_size: .; j_call: TRBJ1-1; cdr3_nt: TGTGCCAGCAGTGAATATCCTAACACTGAAGCTTTCTTT; cdr3_aa: CASSEYPNTEAFF
v_call: TRBV27; d_call: TRBD2; clone_size: .; j_call: TRBJ2-3; cdr3_nt: TGTGCCAGCAGTTTTTATCTAGCGGGAGGGGGGACAGATACGCAGTATTTT; cdr3_aa: CASSFYLAGGGTDTQYF
v_call: TRBV7-2; d_call: .; clone_size: .; j_call: TRBJ2-7; cdr3_nt: TGTGCCAGCAGCTTCGACAGAACCTACGAGCAGTACTTC; cdr3_aa: CASSFDRTYEQYF
v_call: TRBV28; d_call: .; clone_size: .; j_call: TRBJ1-2; cdr3_nt: TGTGCCAGTCCATATCGCCCCCACTATGGCTACACCTTC; cdr3_aa: CASPYRPHYGYTF
v_call: TRBV5-5; d_call: .; clone_size: .; j_call: TRBJ2-7; cdr3_nt: TGTGCCAGCAGCTTGGTGGGTCAGCCCTACGAGCAGTACTTC; cdr3_aa: CASSLVGQPYEQYF
v_call: TRBV7-3; d_call: TRBD2; clone_size: .; j_call: TRBJ2-3; cdr3_nt: TGTGCCAGCAGCCCCCTAGCGGGAGCTACAGATACGCAGTATTTT; cdr3_aa: CASSPLAGATDTQYF
v_call: TRBV6-6; d_call: .; clone_size: .; j_call: TRBJ2-5; cdr3_nt: TGTGCCAGCAGTATTTCGTGGGGACAAGAGACCCAGTACTTC; cdr3_aa: CASSISWGQETQYF
v_call: TRBV2; d_call: .; clone_size: .; j_call: TRBJ2-3; cdr3_nt: TGTGCCAGCCCAAAGACAGGTCCAACTAGCACAGATACGCAGTATTTT; cdr3_aa: CASPKTGPTSTDTQYF
v_call: TRBV19; d_call: TRBD1; clone_size: .; j_call: TRBJ2-7; cdr3_nt: TGTGCCAGTAGTCTCGGGACAGGGGATCTTTACGAGCAGTACTTC; cdr3_aa: CASSLGTGDLYEQYF
v_call: TRBV6-5; d_call: .; clone_size: .; j_call: TRBJ2-1; cdr3_nt: TGTGCCAGCAGTTACCGCCCGGAAAGTAATGAGCAGTTCTTC; cdr3_aa: CASSYRPESNEQFF
v_call: TRBV19; d_call: TRBD2; clone_size: .; j_call: TRBJ2-1; cdr3_nt: TGTGCCAGTAGTGACGGGACAGACCTAGCGGGAGGGATCTACAATGAGCAGTTCTTC; cdr3_aa: CASSDGTDLAGGIYNEQFF
v_call: TRBV19; d_call: .; clone_size: .; j_call: TRBJ1-2; cdr3_nt: TGTGCCAGTAGTCTGACCCAAAGGGGGGCCTATGGCTACACCTTC; cdr3_aa: CASSLTQRGAYGYTF
v_call: TRBV15; d_call: .; clone_size: .; j_call: TRBJ1-1; cdr3_nt: TGTGCCACCAGTCACAGGGTGGTGGAAAACACTGAAGCTTTCTTT; cdr3_aa: CATSHRVVENTEAFF
v_call: TRBV7-2; d_call: TRBD1; clone_size: few; j_call: TRBJ1-2; cdr3_nt: TGTGCCAGCAGCTTAGCGGGACAGGGTAGAATCACAACGTATGGCTACACCTTC; cdr3_aa: CASSLAGQGRITTYGYTF
v_call: TRBV18; d_call: TRBD1; clone_size: .; j_call: TRBJ2-6; cdr3_nt: TGTGCCAGCTCACCAAGGCAGGGACAGACCGGCTCTGGGGCCAACGTCCTGACTTTC; cdr3_aa: CASSPRQGQTGSGANVLTF
v_call: TRBV7-2; d_call: .; clone_size: .; j_call: TRBJ2-7; cdr3_nt: TGTGCCAGCAGCCTTAGATTAGGGGCGAGGGACGAGCAGTACTTC; cdr3_aa: CASSLRLGARDEQYF
v_call: TRBV9; d_call: TRBD2; clone_size: .; j_call: TRBJ2-1; cdr3_nt: TGTGCCAGCAGCAAGCGGGAGTGGAATGAGCAGTTCTTC; cdr3_aa: CASSKREWNEQFF
v_call: TRBV6-5; d_call: .; clone_size: .; j_call: TRBJ2-1; cdr3_nt: TGTGCCAGCAGTTACACGGGGTTCCCCAATGAGCAGTTCTTC; cdr3_aa: CASSYTGFPNEQFF
v_call: TRBV18; d_call: .; clone_size: once; j_call: TRBJ1-1; cdr3_nt: TGTGCCAGCTCACCGCGAACAATCGACAGGCTGAACACTGAAGCTTTCTTT; cdr3_aa: CASSPRTIDRLNTEAFF